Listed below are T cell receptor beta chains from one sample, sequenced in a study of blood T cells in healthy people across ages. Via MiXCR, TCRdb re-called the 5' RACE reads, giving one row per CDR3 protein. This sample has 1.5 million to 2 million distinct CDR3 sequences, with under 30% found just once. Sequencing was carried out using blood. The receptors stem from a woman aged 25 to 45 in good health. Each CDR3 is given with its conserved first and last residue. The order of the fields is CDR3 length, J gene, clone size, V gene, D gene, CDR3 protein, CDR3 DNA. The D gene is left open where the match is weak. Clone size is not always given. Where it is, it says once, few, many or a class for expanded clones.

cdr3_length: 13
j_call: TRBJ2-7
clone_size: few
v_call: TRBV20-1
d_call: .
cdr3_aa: CSVSPGGSYEQYF
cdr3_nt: TGCAGTGTTAGCCCCGGAGGAAGCTACGAGCAGTACTTC

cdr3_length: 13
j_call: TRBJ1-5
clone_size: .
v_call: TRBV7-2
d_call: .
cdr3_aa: CASSLEGRAAQHF
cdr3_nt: TGTGCCAGCAGCTTAGAAGGCCGAGCGGCCCAGCATTTT

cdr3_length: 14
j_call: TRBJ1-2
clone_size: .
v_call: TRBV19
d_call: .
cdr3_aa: CASSRTSTNYGYTF
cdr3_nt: TGTGCCAGTAGTAGGACATCCACTAACTATGGCTACACCTTC

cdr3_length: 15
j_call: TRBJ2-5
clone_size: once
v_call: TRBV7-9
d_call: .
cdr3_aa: CASRLVGEPQETQYF
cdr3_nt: TGTGCCAGCAGACTAGTGGGGGAACCGCAAGAGACCCAGTACTTC

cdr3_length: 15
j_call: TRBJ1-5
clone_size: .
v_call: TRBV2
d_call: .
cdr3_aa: CASRAEKGSAQPQHF
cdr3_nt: TGTGCCAGCAGAGCCGAAAAGGGGTCAGCTCAGCCCCAGCATTTT

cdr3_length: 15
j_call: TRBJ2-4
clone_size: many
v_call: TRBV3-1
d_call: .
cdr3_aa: CASSRTGYGKNIQYF
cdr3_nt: TGTGCCAGCAGCCGTACGGGGTATGGCAAAAACATTCAGTACTTC

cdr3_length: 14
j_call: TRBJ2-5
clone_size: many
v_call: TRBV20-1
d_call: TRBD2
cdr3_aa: CSARDGLAGETQYF
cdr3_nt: TGCAGTGCTAGAGATGGACTAGCGGGAGAGACCCAGTACTTC

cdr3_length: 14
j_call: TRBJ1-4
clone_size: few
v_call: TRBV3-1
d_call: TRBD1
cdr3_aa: CASRQTGGNEKLFF
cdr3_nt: TGTGCCAGCAGGCAGACAGGGGGGAATGAAAAACTGTTTTTT

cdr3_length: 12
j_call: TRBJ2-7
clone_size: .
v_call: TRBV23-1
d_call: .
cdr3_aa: CAIQGNIHEQYF
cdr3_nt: TGCGCCATACAGGGAAATATCCACGAGCAGTACTTC

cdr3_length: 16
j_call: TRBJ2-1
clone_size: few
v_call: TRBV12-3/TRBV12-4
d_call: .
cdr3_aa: CASSLVGGATYNEQFF
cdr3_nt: TGTGCCAGCAGTTTAGTTGGCGGGGCGACCTACAATGAGCAGTTCTTC

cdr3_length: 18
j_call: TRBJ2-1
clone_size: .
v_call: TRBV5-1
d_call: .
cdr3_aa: CASSSMDGYSFFYNEQFF
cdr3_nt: TGCGCCAGCAGCTCCATGGACGGATATAGTTTCTTCTACAATGAGCAGTTCTTC

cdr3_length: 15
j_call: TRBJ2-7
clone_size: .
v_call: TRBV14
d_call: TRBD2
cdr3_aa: CASSQSGGGFYEQYF
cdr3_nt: TGTGCCAGCAGCCAAAGCGGGGGAGGTTTCTACGAGCAGTACTTC

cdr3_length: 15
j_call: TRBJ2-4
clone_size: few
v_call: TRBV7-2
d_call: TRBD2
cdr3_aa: CASSLGGEGGNIQYF
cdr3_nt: TGTGCCAGCAGCTTAGGGGGAGAGGGAGGGAACATTCAGTACTTC

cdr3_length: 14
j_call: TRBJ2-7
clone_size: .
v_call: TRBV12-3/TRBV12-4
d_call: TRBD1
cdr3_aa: CASKRQGACDEQYF
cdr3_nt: TGTGCCAGCAAACGACAGGGGGCTTGCGACGAGCAGTACTTC

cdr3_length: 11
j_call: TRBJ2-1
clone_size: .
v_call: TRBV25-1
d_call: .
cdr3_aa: CAGRGYNEQFF
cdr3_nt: TGTGCCGGCAGGGGCTACAATGAGCAGTTCTTC

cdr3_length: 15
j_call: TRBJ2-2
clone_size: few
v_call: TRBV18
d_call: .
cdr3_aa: CASSAFRDPTGELFF
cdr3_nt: TGTGCCAGCTCAGCCTTCAGGGACCCCACCGGGGAGCTGTTTTTT

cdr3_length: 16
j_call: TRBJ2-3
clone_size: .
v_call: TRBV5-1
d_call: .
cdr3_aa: CSSTTPNGGATDMQYF
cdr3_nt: TGCTCCAGCACTACGCCTAACGGAGGCGCCACAGATATGCAGTATTTT

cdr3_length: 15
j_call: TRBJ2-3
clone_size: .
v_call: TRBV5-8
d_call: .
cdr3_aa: CASSPDGFSTDTQYF
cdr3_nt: TGTGCCAGCAGCCCTGACGGATTTAGCACAGATACGCAGTATTTT